This is a list of T cell receptor beta chains from one sample in a study of OX40 agonist ivuxolimab in advanced cancers. Generated by immunoSEQ multiplex PCR, the TCRdb table keeps only in-frame clones and is missing some. This sample has around 70,000 clones, with around 88% found just once. This specimen consisted of CD4+ or CD8+ T cells sorted from blood, obtained in a trial of the OX40 agonist ivuxolimab. These receptors were collected from an adult with an advanced solid tumor such as melanoma, head and neck, liver or kidney cancer. Each CDR3 is given with its conserved first and last residue. The D gene is left open where the match is weak.

TRBV2	TRBJ1-2	NA	CASSEGQDYGYTF	TGTGCCAGCAGTGAAGGCCAAGACTATGGCTACACCTTC
TRBV13	TRBJ2-3	NA	CASSLGSNLGTQYF	TGTGCCAGCAGCTTAGGGTCAAATTTGGGTACGCAGTATTTT
TRBV29-1	TRBJ2-3	TRBD2	CSGTSGGHGDTQYF	TGCAGCGGGACTAGCGGGGGACATGGTGATACGCAGTATTTT
TRBV2	TRBJ2-2	NA	CASSEQGGTGELFF	TGTGCCAGCAGTGAACAGGGGGGAACCGGGGAGCTGTTTTTT
TRBV7-8	TRBJ2-7	TRBD1	CASSPDQGAFYYEQYF	TGTGCCAGCAGCCCCGATCAGGGGGCTTTCTACTACGAGCAGTACTTC
TRBV7-3	TRBJ1-3	NA	CASSLATGQGGNTIYF	TGTGCCAGCAGCTTAGCTACAGGGCAGGGGGGAAACACCATATATTTT
TRBV7-8	TRBJ2-2	TRBD2	CASRSGRAPGELFF	TGTGCCAGCAGGAGCGGGAGGGCCCCCGGGGAGCTGTTTTTT
TRBV6-5	TRBJ2-3	NA	CASTNSPGLNTQYF	TGTGCCAGCACCAACTCCCCTGGGCTAAATACGCAGTATTTT
TRBV5-4	TRBJ2-7	NA	CASSSTSYGEQYF	TGTGCCAGCAGCTCGACGAGTTACGGCGAGCAGTACTTC
TRBV5-1	TRBJ2-7	NA	CASSLDRLDEQYF	TGCGCCAGCAGCTTGGATCGACTTGACGAGCAGTACTTC
TRBV5-6	TRBJ2-3	TRBD2	CASTSLGRELETQYF	TGTGCCAGCACTTCCCTGGGGAGGGAATTGGAGACGCAGTATTTT
TRBV7-9	TRBJ2-5	TRBD2	CASSSFLAGGQETQYF	TGTGCCAGCAGCTCCTTCCTAGCGGGGGGGCAAGAGACCCAGTACTTC
TRBV18	TRBJ2-7	NA	CASSARDRVAYEQYF	TGTGCCAGCTCAGCCCGAGACCGGGTCGCCTACGAGCAGTACTTC
TRBV2	TRBJ2-1	NA	CASSEAWPSPYEQFF	TGTGCCAGCAGTGAAGCGTGGCCTAGTCCTTATGAGCAGTTCTTC